This T cell receptor beta chain emerged from a study of T cell responses to AZD1222 COVID-19 vaccine. Study overall: Doses given second, at about 4 or about 12 weeks, were pooled. Study conclusions and caveats: Vaccination with two AZD1222 doses was followed by a rise in Spike-specific TCR breadth and depth. Dominant CD4 TCR responses targeted spike regions 160-218 and 743-854. The donor group comprised mostly white British people and more females; the analysis possibly underestimated clonal diversity.

There are 13 residues in the CDR3. Losses at the gene ends were 6 bases for V and 7 bases for J; bases not matched to a gene: 4. The repertoire was sequenced with immunoSEQ multiplex PCR; TCRdb's copy has only in-frame clones and lacks some. The table lists almost 65,000 clones, around 83% of them singletons. Worth noting for this clone: What it binds is unknown.

This TCR came from an adult in good health. Specimen: peripheral blood, collected on day 0 of AZD1222 vaccination. The chain combines TRBV12-3 or TRBV12-4 with TRBJ1-5, with 9 bases matching TRBD1. In nucleotides, the CDR3 is TGTGCCAGCAGCGGGACAGGGAACCAGCCCCAGCATTTT. Protein: CASSGTGNQPQHF.